This entry lists 26 T cell receptor beta chains sequenced from one sample in a study of cytomegalovirus exposure and HLA in healthy donors. Both 60 Vbeta primers and 13 Jbeta primers went into the PCR. Profiled with immunoSEQ multiplex PCR; TCRdb holds only in-frame clones, not every one. The sample records 140,000 to 150,000 clones, roughly a tenth being singletons. Sequenced: PBMCs. The source is a male donor in good health and CMV-seronegative.

The chain carries TRBV18 and TRBJ2-1; a weak D match, TRBD1 (6 bases). The CDR3 extends over 14 amino acids. Germline V gene sequence: CDR1 KGHSH, CDR2 LQKENI. Deletions cut 4 bases from V and 4 bases from J, with 11 bases between. Here the CDR3 DNA reads TGTGCCAGCTCACGGGACACCATTTACAATGAGCAGTTCTTC. Encoded protein: CASSRDTIYNEQFF.

CDR3 amino acids: CASRLRETSYEQYF. The CDR3 DNA is TGTGCCAGTAGACTCAGGGAAACCTCCTACGAGCAGTACTTC. This chain connects TRBV19 to TRBJ2-5; D might be TRBD1 (5 bases). The J call may be mistaken, given a closer DNA end match to TRBJ2-7. This CDR3 comprises 14 residues. Germline V lookup: CDR1 LNHDA, CDR2 SQIVND (reference sequence).

The V gene is TRBV4-3, the J gene TRBJ2-1, with TRBD2 identical over 8 bases. V was pared by 2 bases and J by 3 bases, with 12 bases of the junction left unmatched. Per germline, CDR1 LGHNA and CDR2 YSLEER. The CDR3 sequence is 18 residues long. In DNA, the CDR3 is TGCGCCAGCAGCCAAACCTTCCCTAGCGGGCTCGTCTACAATGAGCAGTTCTTC. Translated, it gives CASSQTFPSGLVYNEQFF.

The chain carries TRBV5-6 and TRBJ1-1; no definite D call. The CDR3 is made up of 12 amino acids. V was clipped by 4 bases and J by 1 base, with 5 bases between them. The germline V gene encodes CDR1 SGHDT and CDR2 YYEEEE. In DNA form, the CDR3 reads TGTGCCAGCAGCCCGGGGAACACTGAAGCTTTCTTT. Translated: CASSPGNTEAFF.

The chain recombines TRBV28 with TRBJ2-1; D might be TRBD2 (5 bases). Deletions cut 1 base from V and 3 bases from J, with 7 bases between. Germline assignment: CDR1 MDHEN and CDR2 SYDVKM. This CDR3 region has 14 residues. The CDR3 loop is CASSLYRDYNEQFF. CDR3 sequence (DNA): TGTGCCAGCAGTTTATACCGGGACTACAATGAGCAGTTCTTC.

The genes are TRBV5-6 and TRBJ1-5; a weak D match, TRBD1 (5 bases). Germline values: CDR1 SGHDT, CDR2 YYEEEE. Trimming took off 0 bases at V and 2 bases at J, with 9 bases between the two ends. The CDR3 is 15 residues long. CDR3 nucleotides: TGTGCCAGCAGCTTGGACGTGACAGGCAATCAGCCCCAGCATTTT. Protein product: CASSLDVTGNQPQHF.

This clone was counted a few times. This chain uses TRBV10-3 with TRBJ2-7; 7 positions agree with TRBD1. Germline CDR1 is ENHRY and CDR2 is SYGVKD. The J segment lost 2 bases and the V segment lost 4 bases, leaving 8 bases of the junction unmatched. The CDR3 runs to 15 residues. The CDR3 nucleotides read TGTGCCATCAGTGTGTCCGGGACAGAGCCCTACGAGCAGTACTTC. Its protein is CAISVSGTEPYEQYF.

This clone was seen a handful of times. The V and J genes are TRBV7-9 and TRBJ1-1; D call uncertain. V was trimmed by 2 bases and J by 4 bases, leaving 11 bases between them. This CDR3 is built from 14 residues. CDR1 is SEHNR, CDR2 FQNEAQ, per germline (reference sequence). In DNA, the CDR3 is TGTGCCAGCAGCTTATCATCAGAGGCCACTGAAGCTTTCTTT. It codes for CASSLSSEATEAFF.

V is TRBV7-2 and J is TRBJ2-7; 11 bases are a match to TRBD2. This CDR3 contains 16 residues. V lost 5 bases to trimming and J lost 4 bases; unmatched junction nucleotides: 10. CDR1 is SGHTA and CDR2 is FQGNSA in the germline V gene. Here the CDR3 DNA reads TGTGCCAGCAGCCAAATACCTAGCGGGGGGACTTACGAGCAGTACTTC. Residues: CASSQIPSGGTYEQYF.

This clone showed up just a few times. The genes are TRBV18 and TRBJ2-7; D gene ambiguous. The germline gives CDR1 KGHSH, CDR2 LQKENI. V was pared by 3 bases and J by 3 bases, with 6 bases between. The CDR3 totals 12 residues. This CDR3 is CASSPQYYEQYF. CDR3 bases: TGTGCCAGCTCACCCCAGTACTACGAGCAGTACTTC.

This clone showed up just a few times. V usage is TRBV5-1 and J usage is TRBJ1-2, with D hard to call. CDR1 is SGHRS and CDR2 is YFSETQ in the germline V gene. V was pared by 0 bases and J by 2 bases, with 8 bases between. The CDR3 runs 14 residues. CDR3 sequence: CASSLDQVNYGYTF. In nucleotides, the CDR3 is TGCGCCAGCAGCTTGGATCAGGTCAACTATGGCTACACCTTC.

V usage is TRBV7-9 and J usage is TRBJ2-5; D not resolved. The V gene lost 0 bases and the J gene lost 11 bases, with 7 bases spanning the gap. Germline V lookup: CDR1 SEHNR, CDR2 FQNEAQ (reference sequence). The CDR3 length is 11 residues. CDR3 coding DNA: TGTGCCAGCAGCTTAGCAGATCAGCAGTACTTC. Protein product: CASSLADQQYF.

There are a few counts of this clone. The chain joins TRBV28 to TRBJ1-5; D remains unclear. Trimming pared 3 bases from V and 4 bases from J, leaving 4 bases between. Germline CDR1 and CDR2: MDHEN and SYDVKM. The CDR3 loop spans 12 amino acids. The CDR3 here is CASSFSNQPQHF. The CDR3 DNA reads as TGTGCCAGCAGTTTTTCTAATCAGCCCCAGCATTTT.

The chain is built from TRBV30 and TRBJ2-3, with TRBD1 as a possible D gene (5 bases). Germline CDR1 reads GTSNPN; CDR2 reads SVGIG (reference sequence). V was shortened by 0 bases and J by 2 bases, with 18 bases between the two germline ends. This CDR3 is 17 amino acids long. This CDR3 is CAWSVLGQRWHTDTQYF. CDR3 bases: TGTGCCTGGAGTGTACTTGGACAACGGTGGCACACAGATACGCAGTATTTT.

The chain joins TRBV29-1 to TRBJ2-5; D may be TRBD2 (5 bases). The J call may not be correct, given that the DNA end is closer to TRBJ2-7. Germline CDR1 is SQVTM and CDR2 is ANQGSEA. The CDR3 has 11 amino acids. CDR3 sequence: CSVISGYEQYF. The CDR3 DNA reads as TGCAGCGTCATCTCGGGGTACGAGCAGTACTTC.

This clone was observed a handful of times. This chain uses TRBV15 with TRBJ2-3, with D tentatively TRBD1 (5 bases). The CDR3 spans 15 residues. V dropped 1 base and J dropped 2 bases, with 10 bases sitting between them. Germline V gene sequence: CDR1 LNHNV, CDR2 YYDKDF (reference sequence). CDR3 DNA: TGTGCCACCAGCAGAGGAGACAGAAACACAGATACGCAGTATTTT. Translating gives CATSRGDRNTDTQYF.

A few counts support this clone. V gene TRBV5-1 combines with J gene TRBJ1-2; 8 bases map to TRBD1. Trimming at V came to 5 bases and at J to 6 bases, leaving 6 bases not matched to a gene. The CDR3 totals 13 residues. Germline V gene lookup returns CDR1 SGHRS and CDR2 YFSETQ. In DNA, the CDR3 is TGCGCCAGCAGGGACAGGGAAAGCGATGGCTACACCTTC. Its translation: CASRDRESDGYTF.

The chain has TRBV2 and TRBJ1-1, with 9 positions matching TRBD1. The CDR3 loop spans 14 amino acids. V trimming: 8 bases; J trimming: 4 bases; junction bases outside the gene matches: 8. Germline CDR1 reads SNHLY; CDR2 reads FYNNEI. As DNA, the CDR3 is TGTGCCAGCCTTGGGACAGGGTTGATCACTGAAGCTTTCTTT. Its protein product is CASLGTGLITEAFF.

The rearrangement joins TRBV4-3 to TRBJ1-1; D may be TRBD1 (5 bases). CDR1 and CDR2 from the germline V gene are LGHNA and YSLEER. This CDR3 is 19 amino acids long. V shed 3 bases and J shed 0 bases, with 23 bases lying between them. The CDR3 loop is CASSQLGGLGGKLNTEAFF. CDR3 bases: TGCGCCAGCAGCCAGCTGGGGGGACTCGGGGGTAAGTTGAACACTGAAGCTTTCTTT.

The chain is built from TRBV9 and TRBJ1-2; D remains unclear. V lost 2 bases and J 10 bases, leaving 9 bases between the germline ends. Germline V CDR1 and CDR2: SGDLS, YYNGEE. The CDR3 contains 11 residues. This chain's CDR3 is CASSVPGDYTF. In DNA form, the CDR3 reads TGTGCCAGCAGCGTCCCGGGTGACTACACCTTC.

The chain carries TRBV19 and TRBJ2-3; D might be TRBD2 (6 bases). With 5 bases removed from V and 5 bases from J, the gap between germline ends came to 17 bases. Germline V gives CDR1 LNHDA, CDR2 SQIVND (reference sequence). The CDR3 length is 15 residues. The CDR3 region has the DNA TGTGCCAGTAGTGTGGCTAGCGTGAAGGGAGATACGCAGTATTTT. Translated, it gives CASSVASVKGDTQYF.

This clone was seen more than once but under ten times. The chain couples TRBV7-2 to TRBJ1-5; weak D call: TRBD1 (5 bases). The V gene lost 4 bases and the J gene lost 0 bases, with 13 bases spanning the gap. This CDR3 comprises 16 residues. Looked up from germline, CDR1 is SGHTA and CDR2 is FQGNSA. The DNA of the CDR3 is TGTGCCAGCAGCTCAACCGGGGGGAATAGCAATCAGCCCCAGCATTTT. It translates to CASSSTGGNSNQPQHF.

The chain employs TRBV28 and TRBJ2-3; D perhaps matches TRBD2 (6 bases). Germline CDR1 and CDR2: MDHEN and SYDVKM. Trimming took off 8 bases at V and 1 base at J, with 13 bases between the two ends. The CDR3 consists of 14 residues. CDR3: CASGGLSGTDTQYF. The CDR3 region has the DNA TGTGCCAGCGGAGGGCTGTCTGGCACAGATACGCAGTATTTT.

The genes are TRBV4-1 and TRBJ1-4; perhaps TRBD1 as D (6 bases). V was trimmed by 6 bases and J by 6 bases, leaving 17 bases between them. The CDR3 has 15 residues. CDR1 is MGHRA and CDR2 is YSYEKL in the germline V gene. The CDR3 is CASSFKTGYYEKLFF. CDR3 bases: TGCGCCAGCAGTTTTAAGACAGGCTATTATGAAAAACTGTTTTTT.

This clone was counted between two and nine times. The chain joins TRBV4-2 to TRBJ2-3; D may be TRBD2 (6 bases). The CDR3 has 16 amino acids. Trimming cost V 0 bases and J 5 bases, with 15 bases left between them. Germline assignment: CDR1 LGHNA and CDR2 YNFKEQ. In DNA, the CDR3 is TGTGCCAGCAGCCAAGATGTGTGGGCCGGGGGAGATACGCAGTATTTT. Translating it yields CASSQDVWAGGDTQYF.

This clone was seen only a few times. CDR3 bases: TGTGCCAGCAGTCCCGTAGGGGGTGGGTCCCCGGGAGATACGCAGTATTTT. Translated: CASSPVGGGSPGDTQYF. V usage is TRBV13 and J usage is TRBJ2-3, with D possibly matching TRBD1 (6 bases). V was pared by 6 bases and J by 5 bases, with 24 bases between. The CDR3 length is 17 residues. Germline CDR1 is PRHDT and CDR2 is FYEKMQ (reference sequence).